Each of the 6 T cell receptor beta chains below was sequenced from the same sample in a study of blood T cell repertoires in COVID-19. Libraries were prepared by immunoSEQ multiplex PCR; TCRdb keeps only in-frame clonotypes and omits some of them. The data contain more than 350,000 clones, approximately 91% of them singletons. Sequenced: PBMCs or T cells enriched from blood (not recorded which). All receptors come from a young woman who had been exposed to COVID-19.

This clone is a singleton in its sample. The CDR3 sequence: CASSSNRGVPDTQYF. The DNA for the CDR3 is TGTGCCAGCAGCTCCAACAGGGGGGTACCAGATACGCAGTATTTT. V gene TRBV11-2 combines with J gene TRBJ2-3; 8 nucleotides match TRBD1. The CDR3 sequence is 15 residues long. Unmatched junction bases numbered 7, after V lost 4 bases and J lost 4 bases. CDR1 SGHAT and CDR2 FQNNGV come from the germline V gene.

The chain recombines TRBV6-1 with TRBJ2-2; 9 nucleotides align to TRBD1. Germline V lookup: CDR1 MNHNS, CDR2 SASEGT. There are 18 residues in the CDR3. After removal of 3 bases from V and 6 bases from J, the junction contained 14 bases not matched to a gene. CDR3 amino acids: CASSEVQGARVVAGELFF. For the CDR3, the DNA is TGTGCCAGCAGTGAGGTACAGGGGGCCCGGGTTGTAGCCGGGGAGCTGTTTTTT.

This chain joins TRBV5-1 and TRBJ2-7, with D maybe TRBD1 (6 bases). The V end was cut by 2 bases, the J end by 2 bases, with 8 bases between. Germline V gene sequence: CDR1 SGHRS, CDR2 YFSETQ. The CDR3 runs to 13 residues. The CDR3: CASSFRTAYEQYF. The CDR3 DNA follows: TGCGCCAGCAGCTTTAGGACAGCCTACGAGCAGTACTTC.

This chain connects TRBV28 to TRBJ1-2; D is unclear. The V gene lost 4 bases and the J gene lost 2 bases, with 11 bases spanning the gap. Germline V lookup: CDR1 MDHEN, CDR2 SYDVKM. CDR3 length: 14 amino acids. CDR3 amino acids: CASSSARRNYGYTF. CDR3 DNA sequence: TGTGCCAGCAGTTCGGCCAGGCGAAACTATGGCTACACCTTC.

Here the CDR3 reads CASSSFRAGGNTIYF. As DNA, the CDR3 is TGTGCCAGCTCGTCTTTCAGAGCGGGAGGAAACACCATATATTTT. V and J are TRBV18 and TRBJ1-3; D uncertain. This CDR3 has 15 residues. Germline values: CDR1 KGHSH, CDR2 LQKENI. The ends were cut back, 6 bases at V and 4 bases at J, with 16 bases in the middle.

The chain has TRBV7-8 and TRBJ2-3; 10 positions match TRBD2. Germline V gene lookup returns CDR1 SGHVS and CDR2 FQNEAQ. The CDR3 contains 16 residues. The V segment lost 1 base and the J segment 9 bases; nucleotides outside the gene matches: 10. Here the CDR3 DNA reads TGTGCCAGCAGCTTAGGGCTAGCGGGGGCCTCCGAGACGCAGTATTTT. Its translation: CASSLGLAGASETQYF.